This T cell receptor (beta chain) is drawn from a study of lymphopenia after photon versus proton radiotherapy. V was cut by 7 bases and J by 0 bases, with 16 bases left in between. The CDR3 runs 15 residues. Germline CDR1 MNHNS, CDR2 SASEGT. Only in-frame clones appear in the TCRdb table, and some are missing; sequencing was by immunoSEQ multiplex PCR. The sample includes roughly 29,000 clones, roughly 86% seen only once; the top ten take approximately 50%. The chain employs TRBV6-1 and TRBJ2-7, with D hard to call. The sequencing here drew on peripheral blood, taken from a patient treated with proton-based radiotherapy. The clonotype comes from a woman aged 55-69 years with cholangiocarcinoma. Some clones in this sample may be carry-over from other donors' samples. The CDR3 bases are TGTGCCAGCACTCGGTTGGACGGTAGCTCCTACGAGCAGTACTTC. Protein: CASTRLDGSSYEQYF.